This T cell receptor (beta chain) was captured in a study of T cells in pancreatic ductal adenocarcinoma (dated by TCRdb to about 2017). With respect to the entire study: To learn about the adaptive T-cell response arising naturally, investigators profiled where tumor-infiltrating CD8+ T cells, together with suppressive cells, were located within resected pancreatic ductal adenocarcinoma, how abundant they were, and what qualities they showed. Broad study findings and their caveats: Since most people with pancreatic cancer show up with disease that cannot be operated on, the resected cohort was biased toward the minority who had early-stage disease. T-cell clonality did not differ significantly between tumor and blood, with mean clonality about 0.11 in tumors and roughly 0.07 in blood. Comparisons of clonality between tumor and blood may be biased toward lower diversity because tumors are enriched in CD45RO+ effector T cells rather than naive T cells. Compared with tumor samples, blood samples had more total productive templates and 8 to 8.5-fold more unique clonotypes.

The immunoSEQ hsTCRB kit was used to amplify TCR beta CDR3 regions from genomic DNA. An Illumina HiSeq system was used for high-throughput TRB CDR3 sequencing. Per the original workflow: The immunoSEQ software was used to analyze sequencing reads, and nonproductive sequences containing premature stops or frame-shifts were excluded. Clonality of the repertoire was calculated as one minus the Shannon entropy normalized by log2 of the number of unique productive sequences. What TCRdb holds here is the immuneACCESS table cut down to in-frame rearrangements. Part of the clones is not present; checked against another copy, under half of the missing clones reflect an unresolved V gene, and the others are unexplained. The V and J calls and clone size are taken from that table; D and trimming were inferred from the DNA. This sample has around 31,000 clones in its table, and more than 90% of those were observed once. The ten largest account for under 2.5% of the sample.

From the germline V gene, CDR1 is SNHLY and CDR2 is FYNNEI. The V and J ends are trimmed by 4 bases and 0 bases, leaving 19 bases between them. The CDR3 contains 19 residues, cysteine and phenylalanine counted. Only the CDR3 DNA is retained, 57 bases long and in frame from the first base. Selected pancreatic ductal adenocarcinoma patients had undergone surgery without neoadjuvant therapy. Peripheral blood was collected in heparin tubes, and PBMCs were then isolated from the blood with a histopaque density gradient and cryopreserved in about 10% DMSO. Using the DNeasy Blood and Tissue Kit with Proteinase K and RNase treatment, genomic DNA was extracted from roughly seven PBMC and roughly ten flash-frozen tumor specimens. About this clone: No antigen is known for it. Within one base of it there is no much larger clone, and no base qualities were kept.

The sequenced sample consisted of PBMCs. The clonotype comes from a human donor with pancreatic ductal adenocarcinoma. The sequence links TRBV2 to TRBJ2-6; no D gene can be assigned with confidence. The CDR3 protein is CASSVEARPVSSGANVLTF. At the DNA level, the sequence is TGTGCCAGCAGTGTCGAGGCCAGGCCAGTGAGCTCTGGGGCCAACGTCCTGACTTTC.